One T cell receptor (beta chain) is described in this entry. As yet, its antigen is unknown. The V gene end was trimmed by 2 bases and the J gene end by 5 bases; junction bases not matched to a gene: 6. There are 14 residues in the CDR3. Germline V CDR1 and CDR2: SQVTM, ANQGSEA. Constant-segment primers and 5'RACE yielded cDNA libraries for TCR alpha and TCR beta, each carrying sample barcodes and UMIs. TCRdb independently ran MiXCR on the 5' RACE reads; one entry per CDR3 protein. The sample gives 470,000 or so distinct CDR3 sequences, nearly 25% of which show up once; about 12% is in the top ten. The entry originates in a study of T-cell memory formation after mild COVID-19. Study findings and constraints: CM and EM subsets held most contracting CD4+ clones; EMRA held CD8+ ones. CD4+ bias marked clones expanding day 15 to 37, unlike balanced contracting clones.

The TCR comes from an adult woman who had mild COVID-19 (a few samples of this study predate the infection). Cell type and time point are not known. The sequencing input was PBMCs or a T cell subset sorted from them (not recorded which). This chain joins TRBV29-1 and TRBJ1-1; 9 positions agree with TRBD1. CDR3 sequence reads: CSVERTGVGTEAFF. In nucleotides, the CDR3 is TGCAGCGTTGAACGGACAGGGGTTGGGACTGAAGCTTTCTTT.